The 3 T cell receptor beta chains listed next were all sequenced from one sample in a study of neurological immune-mediated disorders. MiXCR, run by TCRdb on the 5' RACE reads, gives a single entry per CDR3 protein. Here the sample spans approximately 66,000 distinct CDR3 sequences, 4.5% to 5.5% being singletons. The sample taken for sequencing was PBMCs. The origin of the receptors is a man aged 25 to 45 with multiple sclerosis.

This clonotype was observed at least ten times. The chain carries TRBV12-3 or TRBV12-4 and TRBJ2-3, with 10 bases aligning to TRBD1. V shed 7 bases and J 2 bases; nucleotides not matched to a gene: 9. There are 16 residues in the CDR3. CDR3 protein: CASTLRGTGVTDTQYF. The CDR3, as DNA: TGTGCCAGCACCCTCAGGGGGACAGGGGTCACAGATACGCAGTATTTT.

This clonotype has at least ten counts. The CDR3 DNA is TGTGCCAGCAGTTTATCCTGGGTTTCACCCCTCCACTTT. It is translated as CASSLSWVSPLHF. The chain is built from TRBV27 and TRBJ1-6; D gene unclear. The CDR3 covers 13 residues. Between the trimmed V and J ends, which lost 0 bases and 9 bases, there was a span of 6 bases. Per the germline V gene, CDR1 is MNHEY and CDR2 is SMNVEV (reference sequence).

This clonotype was recorded at least ten times. The rearrangement uses TRBV12-3 or TRBV12-4 and TRBJ2-7; tentative D call: TRBD2 (6 bases). CDR3 size: 16 residues. Trimming shortened V by 5 bases and J by 0 bases, and 17 bases separated the two germline ends. CDR3 sequence reads: CASSPGGTRGSYEQYF. CDR3 sequence (DNA): TGTGCCAGCAGTCCCGGCGGGACCCGAGGCTCCTACGAGCAGTACTTC.